The rows below give T cell receptor beta chains drawn from one sample of a study of T cells of healthy individuals. From the 5' RACE reads, TCRdb called clonotypes with MiXCR, one entry per CDR3 protein. Of approximately 100,000 distinct CDR3 sequences listed, around 17% are singletons. The receptors were gathered from a human donor in good health. The conserved cysteine and the conserved F or W are not part of the CDR3 here. A D gene is named only where the DNA matches it firmly.

V: TRBV12-3/TRBV12-4
J: TRBJ1-5
D: TRBD1
CDR3: ASSRSTGLSNQPQH

V: TRBV15
J: TRBJ1-3
D: -
CDR3: ATSRDRGGATGNTIY

V: TRBV4-3
J: TRBJ1-1
D: -
CDR3: ASSHRDTPGTEAF

V: TRBV2
J: TRBJ2-1
D: -
CDR3: ASRGTGTEQF

V: TRBV27
J: TRBJ2-1
D: TRBD2
CDR3: ASSLSGDYNEQF

V: TRBV5-1
J: TRBJ2-1
D: -
CDR3: ASSLTDGNEQF

V: TRBV28
J: TRBJ1-1
D: -
CDR3: ASSSRPRATEAF

V: TRBV9
J: TRBJ2-5
D: TRBD1
CDR3: ASRAGRQGEFSETQY

V: TRBV20-1
J: TRBJ1-5
D: TRBD1
CDR3: SARLGTGDQPQH

V: TRBV3-1
J: TRBJ2-7
D: -
CDR3: ASSQDTVKQY

V: TRBV7-2
J: TRBJ2-7
D: TRBD1
CDR3: ASSGQVTSYEQY

V: TRBV27
J: TRBJ2-1
D: -
CDR3: ASTHSRDRSSYNEQF

V: TRBV5-1
J: TRBJ2-2
D: -
CDR3: ASSRGTTQGTGELF

V: TRBV30
J: TRBJ1-5
D: -
CDR3: AWNLDNQPQH

V: TRBV20-1
J: TRBJ2-7
D: -
CDR3: SARRGEQY

V: TRBV6-5
J: TRBJ1-5
D: -
CDR3: ASSYSYRVNQPQH

V: TRBV18
J: TRBJ1-1
D: -
CDR3: ASSPLRDDNTEAF

V: TRBV2
J: TRBJ2-1
D: TRBD1
CDR3: ASSDRGLGYNEQF

V: TRBV5-1
J: TRBJ2-5
D: -
CDR3: ASSLAQETQY

V: TRBV6-6
J: TRBJ2-2
D: -
CDR3: ASSPRGIGELF

V: TRBV29-1
J: TRBJ2-5
D: -
CDR3: SVPGETQY

V: TRBV6-2/TRBV6-3
J: TRBJ2-1
D: -
CDR3: ASSSVGIRSNEQF

V: TRBV11-1
J: TRBJ2-1
D: -
CDR3: ASSSQLVYNEQF

V: TRBV5-1
J: TRBJ2-7
D: -
CDR3: ASSYGGRSYEQY

V: TRBV10-3
J: TRBJ2-6
D: TRBD1
CDR3: AITPGTGSSGANVLT

V: TRBV5-6
J: TRBJ1-5
D: -
CDR3: ASSTFNRAGQPQH

V: TRBV20-1
J: TRBJ1-6
D: -
CDR3: SARVPAGGDRSPLH

V: TRBV7-9
J: TRBJ1-1
D: -
CDR3: ASISDGEGEAF

V: TRBV28
J: TRBJ1-2
D: -
CDR3: ASSFGPTNYGYT

V: TRBV11-1
J: TRBJ2-7
D: -
CDR3: ASSLWRGYSGTYPYEQY

V: TRBV4-2
J: TRBJ1-3
D: TRBD1
CDR3: ASSQVGTGDSDTIY

V: TRBV7-2
J: TRBJ2-2
D: -
CDR3: ASSFNGAGGGELF

V: TRBV20-1
J: TRBJ2-1
D: TRBD1
CDR3: SATGQLYNEQF

V: TRBV6-5
J: TRBJ1-5
D: TRBD1
CDR3: ASSPGGGQPQH

V: TRBV27
J: TRBJ1-2
D: -
CDR3: ASSLGRSNGYT

V: TRBV19
J: TRBJ1-2
D: -
CDR3: ASSNGAGPYGYT

V: TRBV6-4
J: TRBJ2-3
D: TRBD2
CDR3: ASSETSGGRGADTQY

V: TRBV28
J: TRBJ2-3
D: TRBD2
CDR3: ASRPDGLAGPTDTQY

V: TRBV7-2
J: TRBJ2-1
D: -
CDR3: ASIPNLAPDPPEQF

V: TRBV28
J: TRBJ2-5
D: -
CDR3: ASSPPGHLQETQY

V: TRBV4-1
J: TRBJ2-3
D: TRBD2
CDR3: ASSRSGSGEYTDTQY

V: TRBV5-1
J: TRBJ1-1
D: TRBD1
CDR3: ASSLTSGQKNTEAF

V: TRBV20-1
J: TRBJ2-7
D: TRBD2
CDR3: SAPKQRGFSYEQY

V: TRBV6-8
J: TRBJ1-5
D: -
CDR3: ASSYPTWGGSNQPQH

V: TRBV29-1
J: TRBJ1-2
D: TRBD1
CDR3: SVDRRGLTYGYT

V: TRBV28
J: TRBJ1-1
D: -
CDR3: ASRPLGGFGTEAF

V: TRBV6-2/TRBV6-3
J: TRBJ1-1
D: -
CDR3: ASRRGGNTEAF

V: TRBV20-1
J: TRBJ2-1
D: -
CDR3: SARPGLTDNEQF

V: TRBV2
J: TRBJ2-3
D: -
CDR3: ASSRNADTQY

V: TRBV12-3/TRBV12-4
J: TRBJ1-5
D: -
CDR3: ASSFWDHSNQPQH